This entry lists 3 T cell receptor beta chains sequenced from one sample in a study of blood T cell repertoires in COVID-19. Clones were read by immunoSEQ multiplex PCR, and TCRdb kept only the in-frame ones, dropping some. The sample carries some 150,000 clones, about 80% recorded once. Sequences were obtained from peripheral blood. The receptors shown here come from a man between 70 and 80 years old with acute or convalescent COVID-19.

This clone has ten or more counts. The chain links TRBV7-6 to TRBJ2-7; tentatively, D is TRBD1 (6 bases). Deletions cut 5 bases from V and 0 bases from J, with 20 bases between. CDR1 and CDR2 (germline): SGHVS, FNYEAQ. The length of the CDR3 is 17 residues. This CDR3 is CASSPALPNRVSYEQYF. As DNA, the CDR3 is TGTGCCAGCAGCCCGGCCCTTCCCAACAGGGTCTCCTACGAGCAGTACTTC.

This clone was observed a few times. This sample includes further DNA sequences coding for the same CDR3. The chain combines TRBV15 with TRBJ1-6; D unresolved. The germline gives CDR1 LNHNV, CDR2 YYDKDF (reference sequence). V lost 1 base and J lost 8, with 6 bases in between. The CDR3 has 13 residues. The CDR3 region is CATSRVGDSPLHF. The DNA of the CDR3 is TGTGCCACCAGCAGAGTCGGTGATTCACCCCTCCACTTT.

J is TRBJ2-7 and V is TRBV5-1, with TRBD2 matching over 10 bases. The trim removed 1 base at V and 0 bases at J, leaving 10 bases unmatched. CDR1 SGHRS and CDR2 YFSETQ come from the germline V gene. The CDR3 covers 18 residues. CDR3 DNA: TGCGCCAGCAGCTTGAGGCTAGCGGGAGCCTCTCGCTCCTACGAGCAGTACTTC. Its translation: CASSLRLAGASRSYEQYF. Using reference TRBV5-1 and TRBJ2-7 for the parts outside the CDR3, the full variable domain is KAGVTQTPRYLIKTRGQQVTLSCSPISGHRSVSWYQQTPGQGLQFLFEYFSETQRNKGNFPGRFSGRQFSNSRSEMNVSTLELGDSALYLCASSLRLAGASRSYEQYFGPGTRLTVT.